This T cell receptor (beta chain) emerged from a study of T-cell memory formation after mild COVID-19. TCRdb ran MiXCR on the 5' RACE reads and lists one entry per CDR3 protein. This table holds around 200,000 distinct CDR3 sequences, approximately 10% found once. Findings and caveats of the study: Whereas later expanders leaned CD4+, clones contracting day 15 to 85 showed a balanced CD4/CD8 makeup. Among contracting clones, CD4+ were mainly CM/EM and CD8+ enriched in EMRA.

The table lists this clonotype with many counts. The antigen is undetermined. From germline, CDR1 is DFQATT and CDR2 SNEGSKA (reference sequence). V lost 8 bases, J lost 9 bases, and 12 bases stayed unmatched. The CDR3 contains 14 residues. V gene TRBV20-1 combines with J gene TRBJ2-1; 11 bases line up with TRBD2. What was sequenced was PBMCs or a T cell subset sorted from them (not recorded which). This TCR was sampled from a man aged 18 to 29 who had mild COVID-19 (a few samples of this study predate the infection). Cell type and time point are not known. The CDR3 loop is CSSLAGGAQIEQFF. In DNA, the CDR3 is TGCAGTTCTTTAGCGGGGGGGGCCCAGATTGAGCAGTTCTTC.